The rows below give T cell receptor beta chains drawn from one sample of a study of blood T cell repertoires in COVID-19. Clones were read by immunoSEQ multiplex PCR, and TCRdb kept only the in-frame ones, dropping some. The sample shows around 130,000 clones, roughly 86% of them seen only once. The sample consisted of peripheral blood. These receptors were collected from an older woman with acute or convalescent COVID-19. CDR3s include the opening cysteine and the closing phenylalanine or tryptophan. Each record gives: clone size, D gene, CDR3 length, V gene, J gene, CDR3 protein, CDR3 DNA. The D gene is left open where the match is weak. Clone size appears in some rows only: once, few, many, or a class for an expanded clone.

size: -
D: TRBD1
length: 13
V: TRBV7-9
J: TRBJ2-1
CDR3: CASSRGQYNEQFF
DNA: TGTGCCAGCAGCCGGGGACAGTACAATGAGCAGTTCTTC

size: -
D: -
length: 15
V: TRBV24-1
J: TRBJ2-5
CDR3: CATSDLGAGLETQYF
DNA: TGTGCCACCAGTGATCTAGGGGCAGGTTTGGAGACCCAGTACTTC

size: -
D: -
length: 12
V: TRBV27
J: TRBJ1-1
CDR3: CASSSQAGGAFF
DNA: TGTGCCAGCAGTTCACAGGCCGGCGGAGCTTTCTTT

size: -
D: TRBD1
length: 15
V: TRBV5-4
J: TRBJ1-2
CDR3: CASSPTGQGWGGYTF
DNA: TGTGCCAGCAGCCCAACCGGACAGGGATGGGGTGGCTACACCTTC

size: -
D: -
length: 12
V: TRBV29-1
J: TRBJ1-1
CDR3: CSVHREYTEAFF
DNA: TGCAGCGTTCACAGGGAGTACACTGAAGCTTTCTTT

size: -
D: -
length: 14
V: TRBV2
J: TRBJ1-1
CDR3: CASGMRVSRTEAFF
DNA: TGTGCCAGCGGCATGCGGGTTTCTCGCACTGAAGCTTTCTTT

size: -
D: -
length: 16
V: TRBV7-6
J: TRBJ2-4
CDR3: CASSPGTDIAKNIQYF
DNA: TGTGCCAGCAGCCCAGGGACTGATATAGCCAAAAACATTCAGTACTTC

size: -
D: -
length: 12
V: TRBV19
J: TRBJ1-6
CDR3: CASSLDNSPLHF
DNA: TGTGCCAGTAGTCTCGATAATTCACCCCTCCACTTT

size: -
D: TRBD1
length: 14
V: TRBV19
J: TRBJ1-1
CDR3: CASSRQGMNTEAFF
DNA: TGTGCCAGTAGTAGACAGGGTATGAACACTGAAGCTTTCTTT

size: -
D: -
length: 14
V: TRBV21-1
J: TRBJ2-7
CDR3: CASSKGLDSYEQYF
DNA: TGTGCCAGCAGCAAGGGACTAGATTCCTACGAGCAGTACTTC

size: -
D: -
length: 15
V: TRBV18
J: TRBJ1-4
CDR3: CASSPVGGGPEKLFF
DNA: TGTGCCAGCTCACCCGTCGGGGGAGGCCCTGAAAAACTGTTTTTT

size: once
D: -
length: 15
V: TRBV28
J: TRBJ2-6
CDR3: CASSPWASGANVLTF
DNA: TGTGCCAGCAGCCCGTGGGCGTCTGGGGCCAACGTCCTGACTTTC

size: -
D: TRBD2
length: 16
V: TRBV24-1
J: TRBJ2-3
CDR3: CATSARLAGGLNTQYF
DNA: TGTGCCACCAGTGCGAGACTAGCGGGAGGATTAAATACGCAGTATTTT

size: -
D: -
length: 16
V: TRBV4-2
J: TRBJ1-2
CDR3: CASSQELTLTNYGYTF
DNA: TGTGCCAGCAGCCAAGAATTAACACTAACTAACTATGGCTACACCTTC

size: -
D: -
length: 8
V: TRBV20-1
J: TRBJ1-1
CDR3: CSASAAFF
DNA: TGCAGTGCTAGTGCGGCTTTCTTT

size: once
D: -
length: 13
V: TRBV15
J: TRBJ1-1
CDR3: CATSRDLGEEAFF
DNA: TGTGCCACCAGCAGAGATCTGGGAGAAGAAGCTTTCTTT

size: -
D: -
length: 19
V: TRBV21-1
J: TRBJ2-1
CDR3: CASSKNQLGWEGSYNEQFF
DNA: TGTGCCAGCAGCAAAAATCAATTGGGGTGGGAGGGCTCCTACAATGAGCAGTTCTTC

size: -
D: -
length: 13
V: TRBV27
J: TRBJ1-2
CDR3: CASSFNSHYGYTF
DNA: TGTGCCAGCAGTTTTAACAGCCACTATGGCTACACCTTC